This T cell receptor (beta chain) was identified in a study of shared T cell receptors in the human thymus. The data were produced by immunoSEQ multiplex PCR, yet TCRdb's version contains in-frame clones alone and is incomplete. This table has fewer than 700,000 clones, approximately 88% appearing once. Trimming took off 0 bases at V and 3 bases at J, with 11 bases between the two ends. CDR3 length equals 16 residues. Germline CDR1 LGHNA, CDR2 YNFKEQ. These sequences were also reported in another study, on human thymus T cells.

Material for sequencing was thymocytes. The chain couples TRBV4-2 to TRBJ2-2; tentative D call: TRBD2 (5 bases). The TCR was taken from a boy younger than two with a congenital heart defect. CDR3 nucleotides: TGTGCCAGCAGCCAAGAGCGAGCGGCCTACACCGGGGAGCTGTTTTTT. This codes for CASSQERAAYTGELFF.